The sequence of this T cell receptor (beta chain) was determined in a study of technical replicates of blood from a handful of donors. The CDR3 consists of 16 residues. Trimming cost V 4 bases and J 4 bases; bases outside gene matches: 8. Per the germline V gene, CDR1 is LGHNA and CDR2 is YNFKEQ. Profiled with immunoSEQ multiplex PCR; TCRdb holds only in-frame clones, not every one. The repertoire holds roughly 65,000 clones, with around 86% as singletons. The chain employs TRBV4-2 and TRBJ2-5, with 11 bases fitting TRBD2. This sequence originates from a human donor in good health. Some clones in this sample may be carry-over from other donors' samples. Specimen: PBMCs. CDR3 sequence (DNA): TGTGCCAGCAGCCCAATAGCGGGGGGGCGAGGAGAGACCCAGTACTTC. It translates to CASSPIAGGRGETQYF.